One sample yielded the 9 T cell receptor beta chains listed below, sequenced in a study of blood T cell repertoires in COVID-19. Libraries were prepared by immunoSEQ multiplex PCR; TCRdb keeps only in-frame clonotypes and omits some of them. This sample has about 330,000 clones, with around 90% found just once. Sample: PBMCs or T cells enriched from blood (not recorded which). The receptor set was obtained from a woman aged 25 to 39 who had recovered from COVID-19.

In its sample, this clone was seen a few times. This sequence joins TRBV27 and TRBJ2-7, with D possibly TRBD2 on 5 matching bases. The CDR3 covers 13 residues. V was pared by 5 bases and J by 5 bases, with 13 bases between. CDR1 and CDR2 from the germline V gene are MNHEY and SMNVEV (reference sequence). CDR3 DNA sequence: TGTGCCAGCAGTCACGGGGTCTGGGACGAGCAGTACTTC. Translating gives CASSHGVWDEQYF.

The chain has TRBV10-3 and TRBJ1-2; D may be TRBD1 (6 bases). The CDR3 loop spans 14 amino acids. Germline CDR1 and CDR2: ENHRY and SYGVKD. V was trimmed by 0 bases and J by 8 bases, leaving 13 bases between them. The chain's CDR3 is CAISESRQADGYTF. The CDR3 region has the DNA TGTGCCATCAGTGAGTCTCGACAGGCGGACGGCTACACCTTC.

The CDR3 protein is CASSYSPLQGAYEQYF. Written as DNA, the CDR3 is TGTGCCAGCAGTTACTCGCCCCTACAGGGGGCCTACGAGCAGTACTTC. This sequence joins TRBV6-5 and TRBJ2-7; the match to TRBD1 covers 8 bases. The CDR3 length is 16 residues. Germline CDR1 reads MNHEY; CDR2 reads SVGAGI. J was trimmed by 2 bases and V by 0 bases; bases with no gene match: 6.

This chain links TRBV4-2 with TRBJ1-2; 9 nucleotides align to TRBD1. This CDR3 has 14 residues. Germline V gene data show CDR1 as LGHNA and CDR2 as YNFKEQ. V lost 0 bases to trimming and J lost 5 bases; unmatched junction nucleotides: 1. The CDR3 nucleotides read TGTGCCAGCAGCCAAGAGGGACAGGGATATGGCTACACCTTC. It translates to CASSQEGQGYGYTF.

The chain carries TRBV5-4 and TRBJ2-7, with a tentative D call TRBD2 (6 bases). Trimming removed 3 bases at V and 2 bases at J, with 18 bases between. Germline CDR1 and CDR2: SGHNT and YYREEE (reference sequence). This CDR3 comprises 16 residues. The CDR3 spells CASSSAARDSTYEQYF. CDR3 nucleotide sequence: TGTGCCAGCAGCTCCGCAGCGCGGGACTCTACCTACGAGCAGTACTTC. The whole variable domain, filled in from reference TRBV5-4 and TRBJ2-7, reads ETGVTQSPTHLIKTRGQQVTLRCSSQSGHNTVSWYQQALGQGPQFIFQYYREEENGRGNFPPRFSGLQFPNYSSELNVNALELDDSALYLCASSSAARDSTYEQYFGPGTRLTVT.

The genes are TRBV3-1 (or the pseudogene TRBV3-2) and TRBJ1-1; D is perhaps TRBD1 (5 bases). V lost 3 bases to trimming and J lost 1 base, with 12 bases between them. Per the germline V gene, CDR1 is LGHDT and CDR2 is YNNKEL (reference sequence). The CDR3 has 15 residues. The CDR3 bases are TGTGCCAGCAGCCAGAGACAGAGCCAGAACACTGAAGCTTTCTTT. This codes for CASSQRQSQNTEAFF.

The CDR3 DNA reads as TGTGCCAGCAGTTTTCGTGACGTTTCGGGGACACTAGGCTATGGCTACACCTTC. Protein: CASSFRDVSGTLGYGYTF. This chain joins TRBV28 and TRBJ1-2; maybe TRBD1 (6 bases). The V and J ends lost 3 bases and 4 bases respectively, with 24 bases between them. The CDR3 sequence is 18 residues long. Germline CDR1 is MDHEN and CDR2 is SYDVKM.

The V call is TRBV19, the J call TRBJ2-2, with D uncertain. The length of the CDR3 is 14 residues. Germline CDR1 is LNHDA and CDR2 is SQIVND (reference sequence). V lost 3 bases, J lost 0 bases, and 5 bases lay in between. The CDR3 DNA reads as TGTGCCAGTAGTATCAGTTCGAACACCGGGGAGCTGTTTTTT. Translated: CASSISSNTGELFF.

This chain connects TRBV7-8 to TRBJ1-2; TRBD1 aligns across 7 bases. V lost 5 bases and J lost 3; bases outside the gene matches: 6. The CDR3 length is 14 residues. Looked up from germline, CDR1 is SGHVS and CDR2 is FQNEAQ. The CDR3 DNA reads as TGTGCCAGCAGCATGACAGGGAGTGACTATGGCTACACCTTC. It encodes CASSMTGSDYGYTF. Together with reference TRBV7-8 and TRBJ1-2, the CDR3 gives the full variable domain: GAGVSQSPRYKVAKRGQDVALRCDPISGHVSLFWYQQALGQGPEFLTYFQNEAQLDKSGLPSDRFFAERPEGSVSTLKIQRTQQEDSAVYLCASSMTGSDYGYTFGSGTRLTVV.